These T cell receptor beta chains were read from a single sample in a study of early T cells in non-severe SARS-CoV-2 infection. TCRdb independently ran MiXCR on the 5' RACE reads; one entry per CDR3 protein. This table holds about 77,000 distinct CDR3 sequences, roughly 9.6% found once. Sample: whole blood. These TCRs come from an adult who was a healthcare worker with PCR-confirmed SARS-CoV-2 infection or an uninfected control (not recorded which). Each CDR3 is given with its conserved first and last residue. The order of the fields is CDR3 protein, CDR3 DNA, clone size, V gene, J gene, D gene. A D gene is named only where the DNA matches it firmly. Only some rows state a clone size, as once, few, many or a class for expanded clones.

cdr3_aa: CATSREVTGELFF
cdr3_nt: TGTGCCACCAGCAGGGAGGTAACCGGGGAGCTGTTTTTT
clone_size: many
v_call: TRBV24-1
j_call: TRBJ2-2
d_call: NA

cdr3_aa: CASSLRHGSRTQYF
cdr3_nt: TGTGCCAGCAGTCTCCGACATGGCTCAAGGACCCAGTACTTC
clone_size: NA
v_call: TRBV2
j_call: TRBJ2-5
d_call: NA

cdr3_aa: CASSLFASGSSYNEQFF
cdr3_nt: TGTGCCAGCAGCTTATTCGCTAGCGGGAGCTCCTACAATGAGCAGTTCTTC
clone_size: many
v_call: TRBV7-3
j_call: TRBJ2-1
d_call: TRBD2

cdr3_aa: CASSQQTGWGNEQFF
cdr3_nt: TGTGCCAGCAGCCAACAGACAGGGTGGGGGAATGAGCAGTTCTTC
clone_size: few
v_call: TRBV14
j_call: TRBJ2-1
d_call: TRBD1

cdr3_aa: CSARVRGSNQPQHF
cdr3_nt: TGCAGTGCTAGAGTGCGGGGTAGCAATCAGCCCCAGCATTTT
clone_size: many
v_call: TRBV20-1
j_call: TRBJ1-5
d_call: NA

cdr3_aa: CSVGKGTPEAFF
cdr3_nt: TGCAGCGTTGGTAAGGGGACCCCTGAAGCTTTCTTT
clone_size: many
v_call: TRBV29-1
j_call: TRBJ1-1
d_call: NA

cdr3_aa: CASSVSGRPYEQYF
cdr3_nt: TGTGCCAGCAGCGTCAGCGGGCGGCCCTACGAGCAGTACTTC
clone_size: NA
v_call: TRBV9
j_call: TRBJ2-7
d_call: NA

cdr3_aa: CASSPRTSGRFFDEQFF
cdr3_nt: TGTGCCAGCAGCCCAAGGACTAGCGGGAGGTTTTTCGATGAGCAGTTCTTC
clone_size: few
v_call: TRBV7-9
j_call: TRBJ2-1
d_call: TRBD2

cdr3_aa: CASSYGARAQPQHF
cdr3_nt: TGTGCCAGCAGCTACGGGGCAAGGGCTCAGCCCCAGCATTTT
clone_size: many
v_call: TRBV12-3/TRBV12-4
j_call: TRBJ1-5
d_call: NA

cdr3_aa: CASSWGRGLDGYTF
cdr3_nt: TGTGCCAGCAGTTGGGGCAGGGGGCTAGATGGCTACACCTTC
clone_size: NA
v_call: TRBV28
j_call: TRBJ1-2
d_call: TRBD1

cdr3_aa: CSASLGLYGYTF
cdr3_nt: TGCAGTGCTAGCTTGGGGCTCTATGGCTACACCTTC
clone_size: NA
v_call: TRBV20-1
j_call: TRBJ1-2
d_call: NA

cdr3_aa: CASSQGPYQETQYF
cdr3_nt: TGTGCCAGCAGCCAGGGCCCGTACCAAGAGACCCAGTACTTC
clone_size: few
v_call: TRBV3-1
j_call: TRBJ2-5
d_call: NA

cdr3_aa: CSAPTSGAHTEAFF
cdr3_nt: TGCAGTGCCCCTACAAGCGGGGCCCACACTGAAGCTTTCTTT
clone_size: many
v_call: TRBV20-1
j_call: TRBJ1-1
d_call: NA

cdr3_aa: CASSNRFRFSYEQYF
cdr3_nt: TGTGCCAGCAGTAACAGGTTTAGGTTTTCCTACGAGCAGTACTTC
clone_size: NA
v_call: TRBV6-1
j_call: TRBJ2-7
d_call: NA

cdr3_aa: CASSLGPGGNYGYTF
cdr3_nt: TGTGCCAGCAGCTTAGGTCCGGGGGGCAACTATGGCTACACCTTC
clone_size: many
v_call: TRBV11-2
j_call: TRBJ1-2
d_call: NA

cdr3_aa: CASSRTGGSAPLHF
cdr3_nt: TGTGCCAGCAGCCGAACAGGGGGCAGTGCACCCCTCCACTTT
clone_size: once
v_call: TRBV28
j_call: TRBJ1-6
d_call: TRBD1

cdr3_aa: CASSWGVGTGNEQFF
cdr3_nt: TGTGCCAGCAGTTGGGGTGTTGGGACGGGGAATGAGCAGTTCTTC
clone_size: many
v_call: TRBV27
j_call: TRBJ2-1
d_call: NA

cdr3_aa: CASSLNPGGEQETQYF
cdr3_nt: TGTGCCAGCAGTTTAAATCCTGGCGGAGAACAAGAGACCCAGTACTTC
clone_size: NA
v_call: TRBV28
j_call: TRBJ2-5
d_call: NA

cdr3_aa: CASSLASGFGSPLHF
cdr3_nt: TGTGCCAGCAGCTTAGCATCGGGGTTTGGCTCACCCCTCCACTTT
clone_size: few
v_call: TRBV7-2
j_call: TRBJ1-6
d_call: NA

cdr3_aa: CASSQRGSSEQFF
cdr3_nt: TGTGCCAGCAGCCAGCGGGGTTCTAGTGAGCAGTTCTTC
clone_size: many
v_call: TRBV3-1
j_call: TRBJ2-1
d_call: NA

cdr3_aa: CSVDSPPGAEAYEQYF
cdr3_nt: TGCAGCGTTGATTCGCCCCCGGGGGCAGAGGCCTACGAGCAGTACTTC
clone_size: many
v_call: TRBV29-1
j_call: TRBJ2-7
d_call: NA

cdr3_aa: CASSLDMNTEAFF
cdr3_nt: TGTGCCAGCAGCCTTGATATGAACACTGAAGCTTTCTTT
clone_size: many
v_call: TRBV7-9
j_call: TRBJ1-1
d_call: NA

cdr3_aa: CSAARDGLYEQYF
cdr3_nt: TGCAGTGCTGCCCGGGACGGGCTCTACGAGCAGTACTTC
clone_size: many
v_call: TRBV20-1
j_call: TRBJ2-7
d_call: NA

cdr3_aa: CASSDATSGPHEQYF
cdr3_nt: TGTGCCAGCAGTGATGCCACTAGCGGGCCCCACGAGCAGTACTTC
clone_size: many
v_call: TRBV6-1
j_call: TRBJ2-7
d_call: TRBD2

cdr3_aa: CASSQTRRTDTQYF
cdr3_nt: TGTGCCAGCAGCCAAACACGGCGGACAGATACGCAGTATTTT
clone_size: NA
v_call: TRBV3-1
j_call: TRBJ2-3
d_call: NA

cdr3_aa: CSAIFLAGGYYEQYF
cdr3_nt: TGCAGTGCTATATTCCTAGCGGGAGGGTACTACGAGCAGTACTTC
clone_size: few
v_call: TRBV20-1
j_call: TRBJ2-7
d_call: TRBD2

cdr3_aa: CASRSMRSSGSQYF
cdr3_nt: TGTGCCAGCAGATCCATGCGATCTAGCGGGAGTCAGTACTTC
clone_size: NA
v_call: TRBV7-2
j_call: TRBJ2-7
d_call: TRBD2

cdr3_aa: CAWSWGQPTGELFF
cdr3_nt: TGTGCCTGGAGTTGGGGACAACCCACCGGGGAGCTGTTTTTT
clone_size: many
v_call: TRBV30
j_call: TRBJ2-2
d_call: NA

cdr3_aa: CAWSVPGTSGNPEQYF
cdr3_nt: TGTGCCTGGAGTGTCCCAGGGACTAGCGGGAACCCCGAGCAGTACTTC
clone_size: many
v_call: TRBV30
j_call: TRBJ2-7
d_call: TRBD2

cdr3_aa: CASSLRGAYNEQFF
cdr3_nt: TGTGCCAGCAGTTTGAGGGGGGCCTACAATGAGCAGTTCTTC
clone_size: NA
v_call: TRBV27
j_call: TRBJ2-1
d_call: NA

cdr3_aa: CASSLAASQEQFF
cdr3_nt: TGTGCCAGCAGCTTGGCCGCTAGCCAGGAGCAGTTCTTC
clone_size: many
v_call: TRBV5-4
j_call: TRBJ2-1
d_call: NA

cdr3_aa: CASSPRVSGKETQYF
cdr3_nt: TGTGCCAGCAGCCCGAGGGTCTCCGGGAAAGAGACCCAGTACTTC
clone_size: few
v_call: TRBV11-2
j_call: TRBJ2-5
d_call: NA

cdr3_aa: CASSPPGQQETQYF
cdr3_nt: TGTGCCAGCAGCCCCCCGGGACAGCAAGAGACCCAGTACTTC
clone_size: many
v_call: TRBV7-9
j_call: TRBJ2-5
d_call: TRBD1

cdr3_aa: CASSPTYNEQFF
cdr3_nt: TGTGCCAGCAGCCCTACTTACAATGAGCAGTTCTTC
clone_size: many
v_call: TRBV7-9
j_call: TRBJ2-1
d_call: NA

cdr3_aa: CASSKGVGSTDTQYF
cdr3_nt: TGTGCCAGCAGCAAAGGGGTCGGGAGCACAGATACGCAGTATTTT
clone_size: many
v_call: TRBV6-1
j_call: TRBJ2-3
d_call: NA

cdr3_aa: CASSDGGSETDTQYF
cdr3_nt: TGTGCCAGCAGTGACGGGGGCAGTGAGACAGATACGCAGTATTTT
clone_size: few
v_call: TRBV25-1
j_call: TRBJ2-3
d_call: NA

cdr3_aa: CAISPTVNGAKNIQYF
cdr3_nt: TGTGCCATCAGCCCGACCGTTAACGGAGCCAAAAACATTCAGTACTTC
clone_size: NA
v_call: TRBV10-3
j_call: TRBJ2-4
d_call: NA

cdr3_aa: CASSQVGAPLSTDTQYF
cdr3_nt: TGCGCCAGCAGCCAAGTAGGAGCCCCACTCAGCACAGATACGCAGTATTTT
clone_size: few
v_call: TRBV4-1
j_call: TRBJ2-3
d_call: NA

cdr3_aa: CAWSVPPSWDSLAKNIQYF
cdr3_nt: TGTGCCTGGAGTGTACCTCCCTCCTGGGACAGCCTAGCCAAAAACATTCAGTACTTC
clone_size: many
v_call: TRBV30
j_call: TRBJ2-4
d_call: TRBD1

cdr3_aa: CASSLVRAGGYNEQFF
cdr3_nt: TGTGCCAGCAGCTTAGTACGAGCGGGGGGATACAATGAGCAGTTCTTC
clone_size: NA
v_call: TRBV11-2
j_call: TRBJ2-1
d_call: TRBD2

cdr3_aa: CATSVSSENIQYF
cdr3_nt: TGTGCCACCAGTGTGTCATCCGAAAACATTCAGTACTTC
clone_size: many
v_call: TRBV24-1
j_call: TRBJ2-4
d_call: NA

cdr3_aa: CASSFQGPSYNEQFF
cdr3_nt: TGTGCCAGCAGTTTCCAGGGGCCCTCCTACAATGAGCAGTTCTTC
clone_size: few
v_call: TRBV27
j_call: TRBJ2-1
d_call: NA

cdr3_aa: CASRPGLAEYNEQFF
cdr3_nt: TGCGCCAGCAGACCCGGACTAGCGGAGTACAATGAGCAGTTCTTC
clone_size: NA
v_call: TRBV5-1
j_call: TRBJ2-1
d_call: TRBD2

cdr3_aa: CAISERRGGNNEQFF
cdr3_nt: TGTGCCATCAGTGAGCGGCGCGGAGGCAACAATGAGCAGTTCTTC
clone_size: many
v_call: TRBV10-3
j_call: TRBJ2-1
d_call: NA

cdr3_aa: CATSRVGVEQYF
cdr3_nt: TGTGCCACCAGCAGAGTGGGGGTCGAGCAGTACTTC
clone_size: NA
v_call: TRBV15
j_call: TRBJ2-7
d_call: NA

cdr3_aa: CASSTGTHPNTGELFF
cdr3_nt: TGCGCCAGCAGCACGGGGACTCATCCGAACACCGGGGAGCTGTTTTTT
clone_size: many
v_call: TRBV5-1
j_call: TRBJ2-2
d_call: NA

cdr3_aa: CASAYPGSSGEQYF
cdr3_nt: TGTGCCAGCGCCTATCCGGGGTCGTCAGGAGAGCAGTACTTC
clone_size: many
v_call: TRBV12-3/TRBV12-4
j_call: TRBJ2-7
d_call: NA

cdr3_aa: CASSQVLRDEQFF
cdr3_nt: TGCGCCAGCAGCCAAGTCCTGCGCGACGAGCAGTTCTTC
clone_size: many
v_call: TRBV4-1
j_call: TRBJ2-1
d_call: NA

cdr3_aa: CASSLKGQGASPLHF
cdr3_nt: TGCGCCAGCAGCTTGAAGGGGCAGGGCGCTTCACCCCTCCATTTT
clone_size: few
v_call: TRBV5-1
j_call: TRBJ1-6
d_call: NA

cdr3_aa: CASGSNRGLTSNEQFF
cdr3_nt: TGTGCTAGTGGTTCGAACAGGGGATTGACAAGCAATGAGCAGTTCTTC
clone_size: NA
v_call: TRBV12-5
j_call: TRBJ2-1
d_call: TRBD1

cdr3_aa: CAWSPRDRDQKLFF
cdr3_nt: TGTGCCTGGAGTCCTCGGGACAGGGATCAAAAACTGTTTTTT
clone_size: few
v_call: TRBV30
j_call: TRBJ1-4
d_call: TRBD1

cdr3_aa: CASSYRGPGEFF
cdr3_nt: TGTGCCAGCAGTTACCGGGGACCGGGTGAGTTCTTC
clone_size: NA
v_call: TRBV6-2/TRBV6-3
j_call: TRBJ2-1
d_call: NA

cdr3_aa: CSATTGGNQPQHF
cdr3_nt: TGCAGCGCCACGACTGGAGGCAATCAGCCCCAGCATTTT
clone_size: many
v_call: TRBV29-1
j_call: TRBJ1-5
d_call: NA

cdr3_aa: CASSLRGAVYNEQFF
cdr3_nt: TGTGCCAGCAGTTTGCGCGGGGCAGTGTACAATGAGCAGTTCTTC
clone_size: many
v_call: TRBV27
j_call: TRBJ2-1
d_call: NA

cdr3_aa: CASSVGTYSYEQYF
cdr3_nt: TGTGCCAGCAGCGTCGGGACTTACTCCTACGAGCAGTACTTC
clone_size: few
v_call: TRBV9
j_call: TRBJ2-7
d_call: NA

cdr3_aa: CASSMDRGGEQYF
cdr3_nt: TGTGCCAGTAGTATGGACAGGGGAGGCGAGCAGTACTTC
clone_size: many
v_call: TRBV19
j_call: TRBJ2-7
d_call: TRBD1

cdr3_aa: CASSWGQGAAQPQHF
cdr3_nt: TGTGCCAGCAGCTGGGGACAGGGGGCGGCTCAGCCCCAGCATTTT
clone_size: NA
v_call: TRBV5-5
j_call: TRBJ1-5
d_call: TRBD1

cdr3_aa: CASSVGLVGQPQHF
cdr3_nt: TGTGCCAGCAGCGTAGGGCTCGTTGGCCAGCCCCAGCATTTT
clone_size: few
v_call: TRBV9
j_call: TRBJ1-5
d_call: NA

cdr3_aa: CASSEDPLGTEAFF
cdr3_nt: TGTGCCAGCAGCGAGGACCCCTTGGGCACTGAAGCTTTCTTT
clone_size: few
v_call: TRBV3-1
j_call: TRBJ1-1
d_call: NA